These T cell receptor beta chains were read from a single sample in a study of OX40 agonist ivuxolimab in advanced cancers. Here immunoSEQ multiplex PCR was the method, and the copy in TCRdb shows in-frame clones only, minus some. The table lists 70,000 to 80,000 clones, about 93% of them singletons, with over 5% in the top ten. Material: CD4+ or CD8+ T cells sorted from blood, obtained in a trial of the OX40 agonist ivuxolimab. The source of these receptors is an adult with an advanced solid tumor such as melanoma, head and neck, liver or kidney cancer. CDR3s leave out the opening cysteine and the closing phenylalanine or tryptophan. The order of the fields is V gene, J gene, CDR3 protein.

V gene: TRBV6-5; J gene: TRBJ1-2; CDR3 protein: ASRTGGLVGYT
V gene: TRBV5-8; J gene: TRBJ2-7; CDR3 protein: ASSLELAGGLDEQY
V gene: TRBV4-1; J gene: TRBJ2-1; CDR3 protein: ASSQILAGAYNEQF
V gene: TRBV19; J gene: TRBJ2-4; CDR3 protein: ASSPTGAQNIQY
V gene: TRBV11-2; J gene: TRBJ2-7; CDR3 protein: ASSLIGEQY
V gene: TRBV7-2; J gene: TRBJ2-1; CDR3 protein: ASSLGGLGNEQF
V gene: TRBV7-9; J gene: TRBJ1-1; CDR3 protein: ASSWDGPEAF
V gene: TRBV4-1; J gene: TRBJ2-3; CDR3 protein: ASSQEVGQGTDTQY
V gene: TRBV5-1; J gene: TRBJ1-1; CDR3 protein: ASTLGGADEAF
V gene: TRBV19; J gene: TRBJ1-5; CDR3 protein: ASSYRGQGQPQH
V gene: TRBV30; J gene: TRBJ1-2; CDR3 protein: AWSLGTAYGYT
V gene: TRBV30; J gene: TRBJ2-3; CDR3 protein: AWSVRRDTQY
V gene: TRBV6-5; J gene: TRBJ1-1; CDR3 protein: ASSYSGQGAEAF
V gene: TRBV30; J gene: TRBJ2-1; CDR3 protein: AWSASGGWDEQF
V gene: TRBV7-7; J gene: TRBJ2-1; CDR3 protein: ASSPGLLPGNEQF
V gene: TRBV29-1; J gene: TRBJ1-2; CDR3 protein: SVGRGGPNYGYT
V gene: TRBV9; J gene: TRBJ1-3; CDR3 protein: ASSVFAGGPGNTIY
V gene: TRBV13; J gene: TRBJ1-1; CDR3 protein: ASSPLGWEAF
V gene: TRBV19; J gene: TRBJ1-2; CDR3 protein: ASSFHQTRGYT
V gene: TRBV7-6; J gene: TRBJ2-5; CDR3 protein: ASSLGGGPETQY
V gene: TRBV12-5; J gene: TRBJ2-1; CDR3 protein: ASGKPYGLAGVDNEQF
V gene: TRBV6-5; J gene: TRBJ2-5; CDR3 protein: ASSPGGAQY
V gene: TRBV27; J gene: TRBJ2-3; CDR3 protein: ASSLTRRATDTQY
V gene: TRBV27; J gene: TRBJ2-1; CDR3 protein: ASSGQGAANEQF
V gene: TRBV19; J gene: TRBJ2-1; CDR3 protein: ASSIGGRREQF
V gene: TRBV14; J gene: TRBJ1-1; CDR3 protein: ASSPTLRANTEAF